This T cell receptor (beta chain) was observed in a study of blood T cell repertoires in COVID-19. Looking at the study overall: There were acute and convalescent COVID-19 samples, and they came from the United States, Italy and Spain. T cells, B-cell-depleted T cells, or PBMCs supplied cDNA or gDNA.

The germline V gene encodes CDR1 MDHEN and CDR2 SYDVKM. The V end was cut by 6 bases, the J end by 4 bases, with 13 bases between. There are 14 residues in the CDR3. Original handling: Researchers report that nucleated cell counts were estimated from reference gene primer amplification. Repertoires were generated with immunoSEQ multiplex PCR, while TCRdb's copy carries only in-frame clones and drops some. V and J calls and clone size are those listed in that table; D and trimming were worked out from the DNA. The sample yields fewer than 250,000 clones, roughly 90% seen once. The TCR was taken from a man between 65 and 85 years old with acute or convalescent COVID-19. The chain links TRBV28 to TRBJ2-4, with D possibly matching TRBD1 (6 bases). What was sequenced was peripheral blood. DNA for the CDR3: TGTGCCAGCAGCCCCGGACAGAATAAAAACATTCAGTACTTC. Protein: CASSPGQNKNIQYF.